The 10 T cell receptor beta chains given below trace back to one sample, sequenced in a study of T cells in Graves' hyperthyroidism and ophthalmopathy. Researchers amplified the TCR beta CDR3 regions from RNA transcripts. The HTBI set primed first-round TCR CDR3 RT-PCR. MiXCR, applied by TCRdb to the multiplex PCR reads, yields one record per CDR3 protein. The repertoire consists of about 520,000 distinct CDR3 sequences, with roughly a quarter occurring once and the leading ten covering about 10%. Sequenced material: blood. Every receptor here comes from a woman aged 25 to 45 with Graves' ophthalmopathy.

This clonotype was seen at least ten times. This chain links TRBV10-3 with TRBJ2-7; D is possibly TRBD1 (5 bases). Per germline, CDR1 ENHRY and CDR2 SYGVKD. The CDR3 runs to 14 residues. V dropped 2 bases and J dropped 2 bases, with 10 bases sitting between them. CDR3 nucleotides: TGTGCCATCAGTGAGGGCATAGGGGCCTACGAGCAGTACTTC. Its protein is CAISEGIGAYEQYF.

This clonotype has a count of ten or more. The chain has TRBV18 and TRBJ1-1; 7 nucleotides line up with TRBD1. The CDR3 has 15 residues. Per germline, CDR1 KGHSH and CDR2 LQKENI. V shed 3 bases and J 11 bases; nucleotides not matched to a gene: 15. The CDR3 here is CASSPEQGMLVWAFF. In DNA form, the CDR3 reads TGTGCCAGCTCACCTGAACAGGGGATGTTGGTTTGGGCTTTCTTT.

This clonotype was observed once. The chain employs TRBV28 and TRBJ1-5, with a possible D match to TRBD1 (6 bases). V lost 10 bases, J lost 6 bases, and 13 bases lay in between. From germline, CDR1 is MDHEN and CDR2 SYDVKM. The CDR3 totals 12 residues. The CDR3 reads CATRGGLQPQHF. The CDR3, as DNA: TGTGCCACCAGAGGGGGGCTTCAGCCCCAGCATTTT.

There are many counts of this clonotype. This chain joins TRBV6-1 and TRBJ1-5; D gene ambiguous. CDR1 and CDR2 from the germline V gene are MNHNS and SASEGT. V lost 7 bases, J lost 5 bases, and 12 bases lay in between. This CDR3 has 13 residues. CDR3 in amino acids: CASTPPYYQPQHF. CDR3 sequence (DNA): TGTGCCAGCACCCCCCCATATTATCAGCCCCAGCATTTT.

This chain connects TRBV7-2 to TRBJ2-5; 9 nucleotides match TRBD1. V lost 5 bases and J lost 3; bases outside the gene matches: 4. Germline CDR1 and CDR2: SGHTA and FQGNSA. This CDR3 is 14 amino acids long. The CDR3 bases are TGTGCCAGCAGCCGGGACAGGGATGAAGAGACCCAGTACTTC. Translating it yields CASSRDRDEETQYF. The full variable domain, with the rest looked up from reference TRBV7-2 and TRBJ2-5, is GAGVSQSPSNKVTEKGKDVELRCDPISGHTALYWYRQSLGQGLEFLIYFQGNSAPDKSGLPSDRFSAERTGGSVSTLTIQRTQQEDSAVYLCASSRDRDEETQYFGPGTRLLVL.

The gene calls are TRBV12-3 or TRBV12-4 and TRBJ1-5; no definite D call. The ends were cut back, 4 bases at V and 9 bases at J, with 22 bases in the middle. This CDR3 is built from 16 residues. The CDR3 spells CASSYSRGGGVSPQHF. CDR3 bases: TGTGCCAGCAGTTACTCGCGTGGAGGTGGGGTTTCGCCCCAGCATTTT.

This clonotype was found many times. The J gene is TRBJ1-1, the V gene TRBV6-5, with no clear D. The V gene's germline CDR1 is MNHEY and CDR2 SVGAGI. This CDR3 is built from 14 residues. V lost 2 bases, J lost 1 base, and 8 bases lay in between. CDR3 nucleotide sequence: TGTGCCAGCAGTTACGCGTGGGGGAACACTGAAGCTTTCTTT. Translated: CASSYAWGNTEAFF.

This clonotype turned up a few times. The CDR3 bases are TGTGCCAGCAAACCTTATACTTCCCACGAGCAGTACTTC. It yields the protein CASKPYTSHEQYF. The genes are TRBV6-1 and TRBJ2-7; D is unclear. Germline V gene data show CDR1 as MNHNS and CDR2 as SASEGT. The V and J ends lost 7 bases and 5 bases respectively, with 15 bases between them. The CDR3 spans 13 residues.

In its sample, this clonotype was seen a few times. The chain uses TRBV7-6 and TRBJ2-2; 8 nucleotides line up with TRBD1. V shed 4 bases and J 4 bases; nucleotides not matched to a gene: 2. The CDR3 is made up of 14 amino acids. Per the germline V gene, CDR1 is SGHVS and CDR2 is FNYEAQ. The CDR3 coding sequence is TGTGCCAGCAGCTCGACAGGGGTCACCGGGGAGCTGTTTTTT. Protein product: CASSSTGVTGELFF.

Note on this clonotype: A much larger clone lies one base from this, so it may be a read error. The chain combines TRBV28 with TRBJ1-5; TRBD1 matches at 7 bases. CDR3 length: 15 amino acids. Looked up from germline, CDR1 is MDHEN and CDR2 is SYDVKM. The chain's CDR3 is CAISARDRRNQPQHF. The CDR3 DNA sequence: TGTGCCATCAGTGCCCGGGACAGACGTAATCAGCCCCAGCATTTT.